This T cell receptor (beta chain) was captured by sequencing in a study of OX40 agonist ivuxolimab in advanced cancers. V lost 2 bases, J lost 6 bases, and 16 bases lay in between. Germline V gene data show CDR1 as MNHEY and CDR2 as SVGAGI. This CDR3 has 16 amino acids. Clones were sequenced by immunoSEQ multiplex PCR, and TCRdb holds only the in-frame ones, with some missing. The table shows about 24,000 clones, with roughly 93% occurring only once. Worth noting for this clone: Its antigen remains unidentified.

General study points: The authors did not determine the antigen specificity of the expanded peripheral T cells. The average count of expanded clones was higher among CD8+ T cells than among CD4+.

The source was CD4+ or CD8+ T cells sorted from blood, collected in a trial of the OX40 agonist ivuxolimab. The chain employs TRBV6-5 and TRBJ2-2, with D maybe TRBD2 (7 bases). The source is an adult with an advanced solid tumor such as melanoma, head and neck, liver or kidney cancer. CDR3 protein: CASSYAGGGRPGELFF. In DNA, the CDR3 is TGTGCCAGCAGTTACGCCGGCGGGGGCAGGCCCGGGGAGCTGTTTTTT.